This TCR beta chain emerged from a study of T cells after posttransplantation cyclophosphamide. Study outcomes and limitations: Donor CD8+ memory clones often dominated recipient blood repertoires at later times.

Of note for this clone: Its antigen is not identified.

This CDR3 comprises 16 residues. J was trimmed by 2 bases and V by 1 base; bases with no gene match: 4. CDR1 is LNHDA, CDR2 SQIVND, per germline (reference sequence). Produced via immunoSEQ multiplex PCR; TCRdb's table is partial and in-frame only. The data hold 15,000 or so clones, with over 75% observed a single time. Control samples came 1 year after myeloablative marrow transplants with methotrexate plus calcineurin inhibitor. The chain joins TRBV19 to TRBJ1-4; TRBD1 aligns across 7 bases. The source is a male patient between 45 and 59 years old who received an allogeneic stem cell transplant from an unrelated donor, was CMV-positive, and had chronic GVHD only. Among the T cells, some may be from the graft donor. Material: PBMCs, obtained after an allogeneic stem cell transplant with a calcineurin inhibitor and methotrexate. The CDR3 sequence is CASSIGDRSTNEKLFF. Written as DNA, the CDR3 is TGTGCCAGTAGTATAGGGGACAGATCCACTAATGAAAAACTGTTTTTT.